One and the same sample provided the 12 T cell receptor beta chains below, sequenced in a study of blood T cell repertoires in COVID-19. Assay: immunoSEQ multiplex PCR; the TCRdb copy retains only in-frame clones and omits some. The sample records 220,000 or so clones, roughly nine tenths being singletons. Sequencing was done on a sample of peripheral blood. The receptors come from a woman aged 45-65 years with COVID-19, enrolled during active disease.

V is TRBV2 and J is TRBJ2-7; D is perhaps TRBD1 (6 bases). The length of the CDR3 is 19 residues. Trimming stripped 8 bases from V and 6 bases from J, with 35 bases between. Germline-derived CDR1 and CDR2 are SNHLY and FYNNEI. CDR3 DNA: TGTGCCAGCTTACAGCTGGGGACACGGGTGATCGGTGGCATTCGCGAGCAGTACTTC. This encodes CASLQLGTRVIGGIREQYF.

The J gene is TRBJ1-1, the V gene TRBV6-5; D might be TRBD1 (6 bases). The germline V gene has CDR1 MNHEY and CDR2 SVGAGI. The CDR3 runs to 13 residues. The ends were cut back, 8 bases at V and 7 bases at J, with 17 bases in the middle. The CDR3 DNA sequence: TGTGCCAGCTCAACTGGGGGCTCGGGTGAAGCTTTCTTT. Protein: CASSTGGSGEAFF.

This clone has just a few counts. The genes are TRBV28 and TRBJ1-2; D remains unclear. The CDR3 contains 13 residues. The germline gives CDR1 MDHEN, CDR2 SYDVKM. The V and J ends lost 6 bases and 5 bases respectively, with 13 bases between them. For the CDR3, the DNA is TGTGCCAGCAGCCCCGGCGGCACGTATGGCTACACCTTC. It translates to CASSPGGTYGYTF.

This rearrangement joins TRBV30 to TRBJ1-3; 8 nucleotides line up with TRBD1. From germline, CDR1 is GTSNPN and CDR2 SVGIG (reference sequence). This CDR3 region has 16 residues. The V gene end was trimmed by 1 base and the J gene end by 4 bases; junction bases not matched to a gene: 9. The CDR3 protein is CAWSGLRTGTGNTIYF. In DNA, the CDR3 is TGTGCCTGGAGTGGACTCAGGACAGGGACGGGAAACACCATATATTTT.

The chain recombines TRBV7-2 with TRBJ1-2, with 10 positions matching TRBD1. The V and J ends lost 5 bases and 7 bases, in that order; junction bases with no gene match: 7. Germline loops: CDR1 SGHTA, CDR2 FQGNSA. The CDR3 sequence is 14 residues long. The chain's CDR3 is CASSTGQGIAGYTF. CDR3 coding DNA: TGTGCCAGCAGCACGGGACAGGGGATTGCTGGCTACACCTTC.

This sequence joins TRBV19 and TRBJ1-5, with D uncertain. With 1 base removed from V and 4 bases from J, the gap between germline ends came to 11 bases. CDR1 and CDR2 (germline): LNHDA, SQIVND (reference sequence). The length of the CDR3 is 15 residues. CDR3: CASSIVPKANQPQHF. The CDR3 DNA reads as TGTGCCAGTAGTATAGTACCGAAAGCTAATCAGCCCCAGCATTTT.

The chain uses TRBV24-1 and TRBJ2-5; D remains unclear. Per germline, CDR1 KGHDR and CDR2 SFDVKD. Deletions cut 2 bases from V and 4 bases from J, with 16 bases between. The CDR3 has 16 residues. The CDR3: CATSDSLRHKAETQYF. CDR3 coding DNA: TGTGCCACCAGTGATTCCCTCCGACACAAAGCAGAGACCCAGTACTTC.

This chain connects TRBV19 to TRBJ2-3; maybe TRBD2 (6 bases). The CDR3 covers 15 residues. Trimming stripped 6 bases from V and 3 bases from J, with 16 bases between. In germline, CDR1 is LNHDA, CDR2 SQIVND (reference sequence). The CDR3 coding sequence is TGTGCCAGTAGCCCCACCGGGGGTGGAACAGATACGCAGTATTTT. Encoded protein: CASSPTGGGTDTQYF. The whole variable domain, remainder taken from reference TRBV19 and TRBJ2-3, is DGGITQSPKYLFRKEGQNVTLSCEQNLNHDAMYWYRQDPGQGLRLIYYSQIVNDFQKGDIAEGYSVSREKKESFPLTVTSAQKNPTAFYLCASSPTGGGTDTQYFGPGTRLTVL.

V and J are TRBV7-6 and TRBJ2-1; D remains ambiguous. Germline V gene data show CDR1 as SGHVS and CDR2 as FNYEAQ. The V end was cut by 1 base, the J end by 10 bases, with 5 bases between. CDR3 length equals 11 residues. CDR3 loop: CASSLGREQFF. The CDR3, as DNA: TGTGCCAGCAGCTTAGGTCGGGAGCAGTTCTTC.

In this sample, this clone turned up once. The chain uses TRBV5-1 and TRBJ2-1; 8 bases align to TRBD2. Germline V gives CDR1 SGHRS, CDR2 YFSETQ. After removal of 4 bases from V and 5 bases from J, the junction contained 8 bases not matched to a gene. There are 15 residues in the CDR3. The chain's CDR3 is CASSPGGALDNEQFF. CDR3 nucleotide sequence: TGCGCCAGCAGCCCCGGGGGGGCGTTGGACAATGAGCAGTTCTTC. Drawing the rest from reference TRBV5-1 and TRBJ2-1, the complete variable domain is KAGVTQTPRYLIKTRGQQVTLSCSPISGHRSVSWYQQTPGQGLQFLFEYFSETQRNKGNFPGRFSGRQFSNSRSEMNVSTLELGDSALYLCASSPGGALDNEQFFGPGTRLTVL.

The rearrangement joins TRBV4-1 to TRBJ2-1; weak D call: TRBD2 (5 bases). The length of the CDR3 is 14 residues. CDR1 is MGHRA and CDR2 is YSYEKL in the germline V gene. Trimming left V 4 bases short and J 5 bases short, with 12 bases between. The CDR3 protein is CASSPLTSHNEQFF. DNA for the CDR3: TGCGCCAGCAGCCCCCTAACTAGTCACAATGAGCAGTTCTTC.

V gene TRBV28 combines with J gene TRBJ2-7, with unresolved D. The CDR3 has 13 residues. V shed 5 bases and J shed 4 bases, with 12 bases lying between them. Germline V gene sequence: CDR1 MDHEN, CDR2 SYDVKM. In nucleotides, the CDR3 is TGTGCCAGCAGTCCGAACGCGAGGTACGAGCAGTACTTC. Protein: CASSPNARYEQYF.